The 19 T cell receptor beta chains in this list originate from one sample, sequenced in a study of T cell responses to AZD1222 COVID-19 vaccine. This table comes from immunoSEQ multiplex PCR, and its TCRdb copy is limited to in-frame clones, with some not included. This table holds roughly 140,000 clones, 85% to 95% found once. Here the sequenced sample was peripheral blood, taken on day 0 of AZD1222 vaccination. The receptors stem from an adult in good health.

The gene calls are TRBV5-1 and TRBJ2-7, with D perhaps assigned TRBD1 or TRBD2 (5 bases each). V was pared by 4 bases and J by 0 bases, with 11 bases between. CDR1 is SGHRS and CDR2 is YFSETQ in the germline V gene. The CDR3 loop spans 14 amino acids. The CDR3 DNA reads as TGCGCCAGCAGCCGGGACGGGAACTCCTACGAGCAGTACTTC. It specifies CASSRDGNSYEQYF. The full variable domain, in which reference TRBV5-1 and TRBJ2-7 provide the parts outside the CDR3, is KAGVTQTPRYLIKTRGQQVTLSCSPISGHRSVSWYQQTPGQGLQFLFEYFSETQRNKGNFPGRFSGRQFSNSRSEMNVSTLELGDSALYLCASSRDGNSYEQYFGPGTRLTVT.

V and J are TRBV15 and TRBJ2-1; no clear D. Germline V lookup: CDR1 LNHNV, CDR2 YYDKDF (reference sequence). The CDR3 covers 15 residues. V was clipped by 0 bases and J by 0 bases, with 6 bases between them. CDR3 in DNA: TGTGCCACCAGCAGAGAACTGAACTCCTACAATGAGCAGTTCTTC. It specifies CATSRELNSYNEQFF.

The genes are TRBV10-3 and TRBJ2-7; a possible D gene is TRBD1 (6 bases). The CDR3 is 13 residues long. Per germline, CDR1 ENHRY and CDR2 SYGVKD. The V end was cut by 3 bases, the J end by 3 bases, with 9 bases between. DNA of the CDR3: TGTGCCATCAGTGACAAGGGACACTACGAGCAGTACTTC. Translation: CAISDKGHYEQYF.

CDR3 DNA: TGTGCCAGCAGTGCCACTAGCGGGGGGGGTCAGTTCTTC. Translation gives CASSATSGGGQFF. This sequence joins TRBV2 and TRBJ2-1, with 13 bases lining up with TRBD2. CDR1 and CDR2 (germline): SNHLY, FYNNEI. The CDR3 length is 13 residues. The V segment lost 4 bases and the J segment 13 bases; nucleotides outside the gene matches: 4.

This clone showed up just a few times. The CDR3 region has the DNA TGTGCCATCAGTGCACAGGGGGCGAACACTGAAGCTTTCTTT. The encoded protein is CAISAQGANTEAFF. The chain employs TRBV10-3 and TRBJ1-1, with 9 bases matching TRBD1. V dropped 4 bases and J dropped 1; count of bases not matched to a gene: 1. Germline-derived CDR1 and CDR2 are ENHRY and SYGVKD. The CDR3 is 14 residues long.

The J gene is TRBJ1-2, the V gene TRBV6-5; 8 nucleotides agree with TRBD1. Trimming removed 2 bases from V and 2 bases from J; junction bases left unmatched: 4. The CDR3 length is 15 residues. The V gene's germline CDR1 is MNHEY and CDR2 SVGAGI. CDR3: CASSYGQGRNYGYTF. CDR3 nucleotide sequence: TGTGCCAGCAGTTACGGACAGGGCCGGAACTATGGCTACACCTTC.

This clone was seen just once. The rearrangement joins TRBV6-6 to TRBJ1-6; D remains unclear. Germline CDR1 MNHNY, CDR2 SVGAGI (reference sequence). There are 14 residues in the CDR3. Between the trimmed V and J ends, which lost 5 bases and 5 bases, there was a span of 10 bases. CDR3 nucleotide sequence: TGTGCCAGCAGTCCGCGGACGGATAATTCACCCCTCCACTTT. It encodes CASSPRTDNSPLHF.

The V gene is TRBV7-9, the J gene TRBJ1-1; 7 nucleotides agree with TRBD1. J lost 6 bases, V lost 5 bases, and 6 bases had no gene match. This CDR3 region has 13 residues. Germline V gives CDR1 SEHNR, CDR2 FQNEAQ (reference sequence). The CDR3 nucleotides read TGTGCCAGCAGCAAGCGGGACAGCTCTGAAGCTTTCTTT. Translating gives CASSKRDSSEAFF.

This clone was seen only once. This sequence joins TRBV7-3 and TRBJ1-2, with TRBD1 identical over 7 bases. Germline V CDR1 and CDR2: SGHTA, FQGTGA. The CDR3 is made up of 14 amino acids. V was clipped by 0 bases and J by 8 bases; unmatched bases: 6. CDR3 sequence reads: CASSLTWQGEGYTF. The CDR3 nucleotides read TGTGCCAGCAGCTTAACGTGGCAGGGGGAGGGCTACACCTTC. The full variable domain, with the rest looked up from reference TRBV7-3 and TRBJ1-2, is GAGVSQTPSNKVTEKGKYVELRCDPISGHTALYWYRQSLGQGPEFLIYFQGTGAADDSGLPNDRFFAVRPEGSVSTLKIQRTERGDSAVYLCASSLTWQGEGYTFGSGTRLTVV.

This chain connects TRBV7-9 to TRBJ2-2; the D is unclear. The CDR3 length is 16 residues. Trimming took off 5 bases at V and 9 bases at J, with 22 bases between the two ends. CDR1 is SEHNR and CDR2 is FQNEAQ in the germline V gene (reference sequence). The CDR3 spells CASSRRIGPQARELFF. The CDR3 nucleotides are TGTGCCAGCAGCCGACGGATCGGGCCACAAGCCAGGGAGCTGTTTTTT.

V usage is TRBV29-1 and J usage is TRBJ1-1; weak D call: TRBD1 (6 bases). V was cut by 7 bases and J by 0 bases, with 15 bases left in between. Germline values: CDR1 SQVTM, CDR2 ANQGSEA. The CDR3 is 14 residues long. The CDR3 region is CSGAPRGMNTEAFF. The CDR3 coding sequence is TGCAGCGGCGCCCCGAGGGGGATGAACACTGAAGCTTTCTTT.

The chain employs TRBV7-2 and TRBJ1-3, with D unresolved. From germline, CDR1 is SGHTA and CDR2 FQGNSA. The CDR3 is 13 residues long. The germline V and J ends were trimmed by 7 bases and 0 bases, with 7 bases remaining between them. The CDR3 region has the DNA TGTGCCAGCACCACGGTCTCTGGAAACACCATATATTTT. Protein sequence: CASTTVSGNTIYF.

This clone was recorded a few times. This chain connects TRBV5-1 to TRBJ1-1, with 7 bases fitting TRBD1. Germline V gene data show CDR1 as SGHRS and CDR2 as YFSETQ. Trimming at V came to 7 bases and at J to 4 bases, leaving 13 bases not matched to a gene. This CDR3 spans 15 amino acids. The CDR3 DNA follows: TGCGCCAGCCGATTAGGGACAGCCGAGGGCACTGAAGCTTTCTTT. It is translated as CASRLGTAEGTEAFF.

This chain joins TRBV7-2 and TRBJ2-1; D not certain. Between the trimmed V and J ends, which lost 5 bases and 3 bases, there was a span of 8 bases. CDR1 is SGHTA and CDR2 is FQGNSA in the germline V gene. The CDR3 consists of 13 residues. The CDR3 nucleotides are TGTGCCAGCAGCACTCAGGTCTACAATGAGCAGTTCTTC. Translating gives CASSTQVYNEQFF.

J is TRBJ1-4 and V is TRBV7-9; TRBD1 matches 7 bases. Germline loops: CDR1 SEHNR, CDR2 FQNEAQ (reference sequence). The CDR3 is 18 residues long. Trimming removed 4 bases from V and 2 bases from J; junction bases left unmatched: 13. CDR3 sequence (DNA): TGTGCCAGCAGCTACCTCGGACAGGTCCGGCAGACTAATGAAAAACTGTTTTTT. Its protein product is CASSYLGQVRQTNEKLFF.

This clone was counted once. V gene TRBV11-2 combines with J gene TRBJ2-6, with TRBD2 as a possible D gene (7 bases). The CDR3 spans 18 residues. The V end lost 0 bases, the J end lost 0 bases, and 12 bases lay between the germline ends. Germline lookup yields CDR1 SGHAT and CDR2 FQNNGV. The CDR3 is CASSLEGGAGSGANVLTF. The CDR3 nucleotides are TGTGCCAGCAGCTTAGAGGGGGGGGCTGGCTCTGGGGCCAACGTCCTGACTTTC.

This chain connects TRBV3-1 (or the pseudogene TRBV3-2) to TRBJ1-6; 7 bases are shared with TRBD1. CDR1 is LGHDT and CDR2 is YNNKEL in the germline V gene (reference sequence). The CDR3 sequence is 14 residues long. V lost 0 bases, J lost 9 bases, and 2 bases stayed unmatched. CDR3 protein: CASSQDRGISPLHF. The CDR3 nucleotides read TGTGCCAGCAGCCAAGACAGGGGGATTTCACCCCTCCACTTT.

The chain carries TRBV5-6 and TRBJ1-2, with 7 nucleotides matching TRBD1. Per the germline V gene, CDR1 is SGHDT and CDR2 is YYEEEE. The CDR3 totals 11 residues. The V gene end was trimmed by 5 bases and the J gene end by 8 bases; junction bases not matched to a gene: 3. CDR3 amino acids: CASRQGGGYTF. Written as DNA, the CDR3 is TGTGCCAGCAGGCAGGGGGGCGGCTACACCTTC.

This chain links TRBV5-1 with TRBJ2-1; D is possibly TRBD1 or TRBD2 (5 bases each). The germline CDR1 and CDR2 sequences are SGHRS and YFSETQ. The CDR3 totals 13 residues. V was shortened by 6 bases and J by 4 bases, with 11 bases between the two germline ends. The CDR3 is CASTLGGYNEQFF. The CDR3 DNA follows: TGCGCCAGCACTCTTGGGGGATACAATGAGCAGTTCTTC.